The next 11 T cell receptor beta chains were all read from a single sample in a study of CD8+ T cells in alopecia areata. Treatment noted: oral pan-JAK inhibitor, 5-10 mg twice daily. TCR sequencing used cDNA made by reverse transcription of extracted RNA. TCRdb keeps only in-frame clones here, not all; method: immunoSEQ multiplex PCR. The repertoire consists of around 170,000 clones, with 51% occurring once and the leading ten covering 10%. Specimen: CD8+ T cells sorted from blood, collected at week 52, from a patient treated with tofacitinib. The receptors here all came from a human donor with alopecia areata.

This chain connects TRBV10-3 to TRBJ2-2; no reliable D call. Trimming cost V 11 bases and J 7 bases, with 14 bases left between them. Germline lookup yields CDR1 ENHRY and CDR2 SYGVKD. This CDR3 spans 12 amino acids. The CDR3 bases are TGTGCCGCCATTTCAGAGAACGGGGAGCTGTTTTTT. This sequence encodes CAAISENGELFF.

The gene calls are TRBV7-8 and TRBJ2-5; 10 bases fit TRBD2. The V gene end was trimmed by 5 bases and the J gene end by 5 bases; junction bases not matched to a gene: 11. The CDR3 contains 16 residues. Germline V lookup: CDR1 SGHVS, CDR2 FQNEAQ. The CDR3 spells CASSLRTSGPLETQYF. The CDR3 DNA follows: TGTGCCAGCAGCCTACGGACTAGCGGCCCTTTGGAGACCCAGTACTTC.

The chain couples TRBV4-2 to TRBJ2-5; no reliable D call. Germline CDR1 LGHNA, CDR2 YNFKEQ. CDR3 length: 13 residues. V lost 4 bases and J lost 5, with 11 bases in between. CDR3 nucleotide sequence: TGTGCCAGCAGCCTCGTGAGGCGGGAGACCCAGTACTTC. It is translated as CASSLVRRETQYF.

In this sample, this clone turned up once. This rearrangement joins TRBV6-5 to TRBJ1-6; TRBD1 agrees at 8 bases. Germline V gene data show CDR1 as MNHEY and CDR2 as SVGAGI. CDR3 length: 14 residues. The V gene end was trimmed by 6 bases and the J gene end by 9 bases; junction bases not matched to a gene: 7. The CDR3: CASRPGTGSSPLHF. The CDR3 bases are TGTGCCAGCAGACCCGGGACAGGAAGTTCACCCCTCCACTTT.

The CDR3 loop is CASSPPVIGYTF. Here the CDR3 DNA reads TGTGCCAGCAGCCCTCCGGTAATTGGCTACACCTTC. This chain uses TRBV9 with TRBJ1-2; no clear D gene. Germline V gives CDR1 SGDLS, CDR2 YYNGEE. CDR3 size: 12 residues. V was pared by 4 bases and J by 7 bases, with 11 bases between.

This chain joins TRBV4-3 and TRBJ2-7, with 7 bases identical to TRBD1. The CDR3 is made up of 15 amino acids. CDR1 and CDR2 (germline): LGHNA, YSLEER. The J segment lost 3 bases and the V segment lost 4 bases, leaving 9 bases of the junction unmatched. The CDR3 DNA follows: TGCGCCAGCAGCCTTATAACGGGACAGTTCTACGAGCAGTACTTC. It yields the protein CASSLITGQFYEQYF.

CDR3 sequence (DNA): TGTGCCAGCAGTTACTCGACAGGCGAGGCCTCCTACGAGCAGTACTTC. This translates into CASSYSTGEASYEQYF. This sequence joins TRBV6-5 and TRBJ2-7; D perhaps matches TRBD1 (6 bases). The CDR3 length is 16 residues. Germline CDR1 reads MNHEY; CDR2 reads SVGAGI. Trimming removed 0 bases from V and 0 bases from J, with 12 bases in between.

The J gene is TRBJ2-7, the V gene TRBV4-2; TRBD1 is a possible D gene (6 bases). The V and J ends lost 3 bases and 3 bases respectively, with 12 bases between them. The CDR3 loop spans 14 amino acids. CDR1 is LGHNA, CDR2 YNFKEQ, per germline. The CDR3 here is CASSHMGDNYEQYF. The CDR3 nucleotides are TGTGCCAGCAGCCATATGGGGGACAACTACGAGCAGTACTTC.

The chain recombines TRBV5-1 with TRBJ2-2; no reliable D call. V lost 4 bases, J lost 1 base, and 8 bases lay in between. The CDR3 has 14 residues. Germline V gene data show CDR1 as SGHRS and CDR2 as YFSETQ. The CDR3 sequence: CASSGPLNTGELFF. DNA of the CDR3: TGCGCCAGCAGCGGACCTCTGAACACCGGGGAGCTGTTTTTT.

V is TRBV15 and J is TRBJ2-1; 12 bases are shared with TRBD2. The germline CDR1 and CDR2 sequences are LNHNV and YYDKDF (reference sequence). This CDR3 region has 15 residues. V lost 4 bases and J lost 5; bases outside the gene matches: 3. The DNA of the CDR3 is TGTGCCACCAGCAACCTAGCGGGGGGGCACAATGAGCAGTTCTTC. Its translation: CATSNLAGGHNEQFF.

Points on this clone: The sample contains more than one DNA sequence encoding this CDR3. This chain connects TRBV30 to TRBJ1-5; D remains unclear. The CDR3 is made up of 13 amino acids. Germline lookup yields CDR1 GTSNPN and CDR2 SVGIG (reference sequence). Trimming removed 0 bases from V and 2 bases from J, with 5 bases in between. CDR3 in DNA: TGTGCCTGGAGTGTAGAGGGCAATCAGCCCCAGCATTTT. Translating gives CAWSVEGNQPQHF.